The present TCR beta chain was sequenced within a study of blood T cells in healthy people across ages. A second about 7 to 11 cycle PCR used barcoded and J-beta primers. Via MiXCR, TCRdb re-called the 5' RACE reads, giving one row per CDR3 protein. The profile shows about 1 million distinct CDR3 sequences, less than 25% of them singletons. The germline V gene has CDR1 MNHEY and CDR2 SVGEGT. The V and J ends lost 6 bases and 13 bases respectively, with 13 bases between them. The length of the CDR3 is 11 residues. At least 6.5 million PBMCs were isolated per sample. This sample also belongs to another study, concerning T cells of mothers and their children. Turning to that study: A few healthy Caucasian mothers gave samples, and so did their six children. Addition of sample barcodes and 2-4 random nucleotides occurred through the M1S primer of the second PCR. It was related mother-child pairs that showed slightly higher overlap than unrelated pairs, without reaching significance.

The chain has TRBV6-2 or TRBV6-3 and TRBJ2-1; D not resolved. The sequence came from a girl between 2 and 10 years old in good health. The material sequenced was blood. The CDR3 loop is CASSRTKPQFF. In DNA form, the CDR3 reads TGTGCCAGCAGCCGCACCAAACCTCAGTTCTTC.